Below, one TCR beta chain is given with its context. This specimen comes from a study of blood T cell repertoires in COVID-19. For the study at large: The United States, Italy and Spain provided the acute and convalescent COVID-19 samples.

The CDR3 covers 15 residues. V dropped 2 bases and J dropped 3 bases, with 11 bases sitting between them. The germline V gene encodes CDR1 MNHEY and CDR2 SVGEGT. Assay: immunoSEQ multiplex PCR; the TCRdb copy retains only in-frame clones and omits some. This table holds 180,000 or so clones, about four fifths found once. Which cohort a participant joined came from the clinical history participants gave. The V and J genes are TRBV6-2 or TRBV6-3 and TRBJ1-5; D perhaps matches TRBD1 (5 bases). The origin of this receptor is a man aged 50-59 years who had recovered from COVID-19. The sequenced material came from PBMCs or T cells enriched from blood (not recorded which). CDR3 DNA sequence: TGTGCCAGCAGTTACCAGGGATCGGTCAATCAGCCCCAGCATTTT. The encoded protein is CASSYQGSVNQPQHF.